This entry lists 27 T cell receptor beta chains sequenced from one sample in a study of T cells in Graves' hyperthyroidism and ophthalmopathy. The source material, RNA transcripts, was used to amplify TCR beta CDR3 regions. First-round RT-PCR of the TCR CDR3 relied on the HTBI primer set. One entry per CDR3 protein results from TCRdb running MiXCR on the multiplex PCR reads. The sample yields under 400,000 distinct CDR3 sequences, around 20% seen once. The sequencing input was blood. Receptors were obtained from a woman aged 50 to 65 with Graves' hyperthyroidism.

This clonotype appeared a few times. The chain couples TRBV2 to TRBJ2-5; 8 nucleotides align to TRBD1. With V trimmed by 6 bases and J by 7 bases, 10 bases remained unmatched. CDR3 length: 14 amino acids. The V gene's germline CDR1 is SNHLY and CDR2 FYNNEI. The CDR3 spells CASSSTGVDWTQYF. CDR3 coding DNA: TGTGCCAGCAGCTCGACAGGGGTGGATTGGACCCAGTACTTC. The variable domain in full, with the rest retrieved from reference TRBV2 and TRBJ2-5, is EPEVTQTPSHQVTQMGQEVILRCVPISNHLYFYWYRQILGQKVEFLVSFYNNEISEKSEIFDDQFSVERPDGSNFTLKIRSTKLEDSAMYFCASSSTGVDWTQYFGPGTRLLVL.

The V and J genes are TRBV27 and TRBJ2-1; 9 bases are a match to TRBD1. The CDR3 spans 17 residues. CDR1 is MNHEY and CDR2 is SMNVEV in the germline V gene (reference sequence). V lost 2 bases and J lost 2; bases outside the gene matches: 7. The CDR3 nucleotides are TGTGCCAGCAGTTTAGCTTTGACAGGGGGAACCTACAATGAGCAGTTCTTC. This sequence encodes CASSLALTGGTYNEQFF.

The rearrangement uses TRBV18 and TRBJ2-3, with 8 bases matching TRBD1. The CDR3 extends over 15 amino acids. CDR1 and CDR2 from the germline V gene are KGHSH and LQKENI. V dropped 4 bases and J dropped 4; count of bases not matched to a gene: 7. As DNA, the CDR3 is TGTGCCAGCTCACTACCGGGACAGGCGGCAGATACGCAGTATTTT. Encoded protein: CASSLPGQAADTQYF.

V usage is TRBV20-1 and J usage is TRBJ2-1; 9 nucleotides match TRBD1. The germline V gene has CDR1 DFQATT and CDR2 SNEGSKA (reference sequence). The CDR3 has 17 amino acids. With V trimmed by 0 bases and J by 7 bases, 13 bases remained unmatched. The CDR3 region has the DNA TGCAGTGCTAGAGATTCAATGGGGACAGGGAGGGTAAATGAGCAGTTCTTC. It codes for CSARDSMGTGRVNEQFF.

This clonotype was counted many times. V and J are TRBV28 and TRBJ2-5; TRBD1 matches 7 bases. Germline CDR1 MDHEN, CDR2 SYDVKM. The trim removed 7 bases at V and 0 bases at J, leaving 5 bases unmatched. CDR3 length: 14 amino acids. The CDR3 region has the DNA TGTGCCAGCAAATCGGGACAGTACCAAGAGACCCAGTACTTC. Translating gives CASKSGQYQETQYF.

This clonotype was seen repeatedly, ten times or more. The chain combines TRBV11-2 with TRBJ1-2; 7 bases align to TRBD1. Trimming at V came to 5 bases and at J to 5 bases, leaving 5 bases not matched to a gene. Germline V lookup: CDR1 SGHAT, CDR2 FQNNGV. This CDR3 has 13 residues. In DNA, the CDR3 is TGTGCCAGCAGCCCGGACAGGCAATATGGCTACACCTTC. It is translated as CASSPDRQYGYTF.

This clonotype was counted a few times. The junction departs from the called germline gene at one end, perhaps through a read error. V gene TRBV27 combines with J gene TRBJ2-7; the match to TRBD1 covers 9 bases. CDR1 is MNHEY, CDR2 SMNVEV, per germline (reference sequence). This CDR3 has 16 amino acids. For the CDR3, the DNA is TGTGCCAGCAGAATAACCGGGACAGGGAAGTCCTACGAGCAGCACTTC. Translating it yields CASRITGTGKSYEQHF.

This clonotype occurred many times. The genes are TRBV28 and TRBJ2-3; 7 bases fit TRBD2. Per the germline V gene, CDR1 is MDHEN and CDR2 is SYDVKM. This CDR3 is built from 14 residues. Trimming cost V 6 bases and J 1 base; bases outside gene matches: 4. The CDR3 DNA reads as TGTGCCAGCAGCGGCGGGAGCCGCACAGATACGCAGTATTTT. This codes for CASSGGSRTDTQYF.

The J gene is TRBJ2-2, the V gene TRBV15; D gene ambiguous. The CDR3 length is 16 residues. The V end lost 1 base, the J end lost 4 bases, and 13 bases lay between the germline ends. Germline CDR1 and CDR2: LNHNV and YYDKDF (reference sequence). The CDR3 nucleotides read TGTGCCACCAGCAGAGCCGCCCGAATGGTCACCGGGGAGCTGTTTTTT. Its protein is CATSRAARMVTGELFF. Full variable domain (missing parts from reference TRBV15 and TRBJ2-2): DAMVIQNPRYQVTQFGKPVTLSCSQTLNHNVMYWYQQKSSQAPKLLFHYYDKDFNNEADTPDNFQSRRPNTSFCFLDIRSPGLGDTAMYLCATSRAARMVTGELFFGEGSRLTVL.

This clonotype was seen more than once but under ten times. The J gene is TRBJ2-3, the V gene TRBV3-1; possibly TRBD2 for D (5 bases). The V end lost 4 bases, the J end lost 5 bases, and 10 bases lay between the germline ends. Germline CDR1 is LGHDT and CDR2 is YNNKEL (reference sequence). The CDR3 runs 13 residues. CDR3 in DNA: TGTGCCAGCAGCCCATCGGGATTAGATACGCAGTATTTT. Protein product: CASSPSGLDTQYF.

The sample holds a few counts of this clonotype. The V call is TRBV9, the J call TRBJ1-6, with D uncertain. The germline V and J ends were trimmed by 5 bases and 4 bases, with 10 bases remaining between them. The length of the CDR3 is 14 residues. CDR1 and CDR2 (germline): SGDLS, YYNGEE. For the CDR3, the DNA is TGTGCCAGCAGTCCCCTTCATTATAATTCACCCCTCCACTTT. Its protein is CASSPLHYNSPLHF.

V usage is TRBV6-1 and J usage is TRBJ1-5; D gene unclear. From germline, CDR1 is MNHNS and CDR2 SASEGT. This CDR3 has 14 amino acids. V lost 4 bases to trimming and J lost 0 bases, with 7 bases between them. In DNA, the CDR3 is TGTGCCAGCAGTGGCGGGGATAGCAATCAGCCCCAGCATTTT. It is translated as CASSGGDSNQPQHF.

There are many counts of this clonotype. V gene TRBV20-1 combines with J gene TRBJ2-7; the match to TRBD2 covers 8 bases. The CDR3 is made up of 12 amino acids. CDR1 is DFQATT and CDR2 is SNEGSKA in the germline V gene (reference sequence). The junction had 1 base not matched to a gene; V was cut back by 3 bases and J by 3 bases. CDR3 protein: CSARGTSYEQYF. The CDR3 DNA follows: TGCAGTGCTAGGGGGACTAGCTACGAGCAGTACTTC.

This clonotype was detected ten times or more. This chain links TRBV2 with TRBJ1-1; 9 bases match TRBD1. With V trimmed by 1 base and J by 0 bases, 6 bases remained unmatched. The germline V gene encodes CDR1 SNHLY and CDR2 FYNNEI. There are 17 residues in the CDR3. The CDR3 here is CASSEEGQGRMNTEAFF. Written as DNA, the CDR3 is TGTGCCAGCAGTGAAGAGGGACAGGGCCGCATGAACACTGAAGCTTTCTTT.

The chain recombines TRBV28 with TRBJ1-1; D call uncertain. This CDR3 region has 13 residues. Per germline, CDR1 MDHEN and CDR2 SYDVKM. The V gene lost 2 bases and the J gene lost 6 bases, with 10 bases spanning the gap. CDR3 protein: CASSLPSGPEAFF. CDR3 in DNA: TGTGCCAGCAGTTTACCTTCGGGCCCTGAAGCTTTCTTT.

In its sample, this clonotype was seen many times. The V gene is TRBV7-2, the J gene TRBJ1-5, with 7 positions matching TRBD1. V trimming: 5 bases; J trimming: 4 bases; junction bases outside the gene matches: 8. CDR1 is SGHTA and CDR2 is FQGNSA in the germline V gene. CDR3 length: 15 amino acids. DNA for the CDR3: TGTGCCAGCAGCCCAAGGACAGGAATTAATCAGCCCCAGCATTTT. It specifies CASSPRTGINQPQHF.

At least ten counts were recorded for this clonotype. The V call is TRBV6-1, the J call TRBJ1-1, with D perhaps TRBD1 (6 bases). This CDR3 spans 12 amino acids. With 5 bases removed from V and 8 bases from J, the gap between germline ends came to 12 bases. Germline V gene lookup returns CDR1 MNHNS and CDR2 SASEGT. The CDR3 reads CASSLRTAEAFF. CDR3 in DNA: TGTGCCAGCAGTCTCAGGACAGCCGAAGCTTTCTTT.

This clonotype was detected ten times or more. The gene calls are TRBV5-5 and TRBJ2-3, with TRBD2 identical over 11 bases. V trimming: 4 bases; J trimming: 0 bases; junction bases outside the gene matches: 13. The germline gives CDR1 SGHKS, CDR2 YYEKEE (reference sequence). The CDR3 totals 19 residues. The CDR3 nucleotides read TGTGCCAGCAGCCTACGCGCCCTAGCGGGAGGCACTAGCACAGATACGCAGTATTTT. Residues: CASSLRALAGGTSTDTQYF.

This chain uses TRBV20-1 with TRBJ2-1; 10 bases line up with TRBD1. The end of the DNA fits TRBJ2-7 better, so the J call may be wrong. This CDR3 is built from 15 residues. Germline lookup yields CDR1 DFQATT and CDR2 SNEGSKA (reference sequence). The CDR3 loop is CSARSGTGVANEQYF. CDR3 DNA sequence: TGCAGTGCTCGATCCGGGACAGGGGTTGCCAATGAGCAGTACTTC.

This clonotype showed up many times. The J gene is TRBJ2-3, the V gene TRBV24-1; no reliable D call. Per the germline V gene, CDR1 is KGHDR and CDR2 is SFDVKD. There are 13 residues in the CDR3. V dropped 2 bases and J dropped 2 bases, with 4 bases sitting between them. The CDR3 nucleotides read TGTGCCACCAGTGATTCCTCCACAGATACGCAGTATTTT. Amino acids: CATSDSSTDTQYF.

There are many counts of this clonotype. The chain couples TRBV11-2 to TRBJ2-3; tentatively, D is TRBD1 or TRBD2 (5 bases each). V was shortened by 2 bases and J by 3 bases, with 12 bases between the two germline ends. This CDR3 region has 15 residues. CDR1 SGHAT and CDR2 FQNNGV come from the germline V gene. The CDR3 loop is CASSLKQGRTDTQYF. DNA for the CDR3: TGTGCCAGCAGCTTAAAGCAGGGACGGACAGATACGCAGTATTTT.

This clonotype was counted at least ten times. The chain combines TRBV12-3 or TRBV12-4 with TRBJ1-2; 9 nucleotides agree with TRBD1. Trimming took 6 bases from V and 4 from J; bases not matched to a gene: 6. The CDR3 is 14 residues long. Written as DNA, the CDR3 is TGTGCCAGCAGACTACAGGGGGCCCCCTATGGCTACACCTTC. It encodes CASRLQGAPYGYTF.

This clonotype has ten or more counts. The chain employs TRBV10-1 and TRBJ1-5; TRBD1 is a possible D gene (5 bases). Trimming shortened V by 2 bases and J by 5 bases, and 7 bases separated the two germline ends. CDR1 and CDR2 (germline): WNHNN, SYGVQD (reference sequence). This CDR3 has 13 amino acids. CDR3 sequence reads: CASSEGADQPQHF. The DNA for the CDR3 is TGCGCCAGCAGTGAGGGGGCCGATCAGCCCCAGCATTTT.

This clonotype occurred many times. V is TRBV28 and J is TRBJ2-7; 8 bases are a match to TRBD1. CDR1 MDHEN and CDR2 SYDVKM come from the germline V gene. The CDR3 spans 16 residues. V was pared by 6 bases and J by 0 bases, with 10 bases of the junction left unmatched. The CDR3 reads CASSSTGAISSYEQYF. Here the CDR3 DNA reads TGTGCCAGCAGCTCGACAGGGGCCATCTCCTCCTACGAGCAGTACTTC. Supplemented by reference TRBV28 and TRBJ2-7, the full variable domain reads DVKVTQSSRYLVKRTGEKVFLECVQDMDHENMFWYRQDPGLGLRLIYFSYDVKMKEKGDIPEGYSVSREKKERFSLILESASTNQTSMYLCASSSTGAISSYEQYFGPGTRLTVT.

This clonotype has ten or more counts. The chain couples TRBV20-1 to TRBJ2-7, with 10 nucleotides matching TRBD2. This CDR3 comprises 14 residues. Per the germline V gene, CDR1 is DFQATT and CDR2 is SNEGSKA (reference sequence). V lost 3 bases and J lost 3; bases outside the gene matches: 5. CDR3 sequence reads: CSASWSSGSYEQYF. CDR3 DNA sequence: TGCAGTGCTAGTTGGTCTAGCGGGAGCTACGAGCAGTACTTC.

In its sample, this clonotype was seen a few times. The CDR3 DNA reads as TGTGCCAGTAGTATACGGGCGGGGCCTCGGTACGAGCAGTACTTC. Protein product: CASSIRAGPRYEQYF. V is TRBV19 and J is TRBJ2-7; TRBD2 might be the D (6 bases). The CDR3 extends over 15 amino acids. Trimming stripped 2 bases from V and 4 bases from J, with 15 bases between. Germline loops: CDR1 LNHDA, CDR2 SQIVND (reference sequence).

The chain joins TRBV2 to TRBJ1-2; no reliable D call. CDR1 and CDR2 from the germline V gene are SNHLY and FYNNEI. Deletions cut 3 bases from V and 8 bases from J, with 13 bases between. This CDR3 is 13 amino acids long. Here the CDR3 reads CASSEGRGPGYTF. The CDR3 region has the DNA TGTGCCAGCAGTGAGGGTAGAGGGCCAGGCTACACCTTC.